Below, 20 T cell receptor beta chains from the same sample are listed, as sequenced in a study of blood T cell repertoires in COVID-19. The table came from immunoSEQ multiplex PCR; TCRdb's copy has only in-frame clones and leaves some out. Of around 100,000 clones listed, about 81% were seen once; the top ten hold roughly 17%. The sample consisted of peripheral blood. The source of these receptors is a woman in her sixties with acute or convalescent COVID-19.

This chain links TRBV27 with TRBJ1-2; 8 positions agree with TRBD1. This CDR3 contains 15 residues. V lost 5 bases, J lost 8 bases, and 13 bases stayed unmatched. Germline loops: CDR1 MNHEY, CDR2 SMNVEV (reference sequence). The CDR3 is CASSRQGARSGGYTF. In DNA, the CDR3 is TGTGCCAGCAGTCGCCAGGGGGCGCGATCCGGAGGCTACACCTTC.

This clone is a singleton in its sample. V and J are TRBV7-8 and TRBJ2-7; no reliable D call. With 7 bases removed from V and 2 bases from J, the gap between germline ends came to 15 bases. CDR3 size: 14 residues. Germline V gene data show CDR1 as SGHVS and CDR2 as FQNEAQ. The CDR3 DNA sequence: TGTGCCAGCAACCGTTGGCCGAAGACCTACGAGCAGTACTTC. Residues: CASNRWPKTYEQYF. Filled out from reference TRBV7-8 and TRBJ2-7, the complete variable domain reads GAGVSQSPRYKVAKRGQDVALRCDPISGHVSLFWYQQALGQGPEFLTYFQNEAQLDKSGLPSDRFFAERPEGSVSTLKIQRTQQEDSAVYLCASNRWPKTYEQYFGPGTRLTVT.

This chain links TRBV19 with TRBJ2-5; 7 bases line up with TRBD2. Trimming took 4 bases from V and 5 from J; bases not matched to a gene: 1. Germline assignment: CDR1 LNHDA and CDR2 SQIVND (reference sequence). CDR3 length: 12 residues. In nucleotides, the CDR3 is TGTGCCAGTAGTACCGGGGGGGAGACCCAGTACTTC. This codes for CASSTGGETQYF.

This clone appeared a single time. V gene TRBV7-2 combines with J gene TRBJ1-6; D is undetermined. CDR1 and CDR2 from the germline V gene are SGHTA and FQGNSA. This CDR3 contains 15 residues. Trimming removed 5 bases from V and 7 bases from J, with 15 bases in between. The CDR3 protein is CASSPAGLGNSPLHF. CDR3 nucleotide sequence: TGTGCCAGCAGCCCGGCGGGCTTGGGGAATTCACCCCTCCACTTT.

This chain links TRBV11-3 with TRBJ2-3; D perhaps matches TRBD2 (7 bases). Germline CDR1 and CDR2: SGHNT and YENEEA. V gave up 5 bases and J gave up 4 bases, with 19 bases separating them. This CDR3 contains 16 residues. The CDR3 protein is CASSISVGGEADTQYF. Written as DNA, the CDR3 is TGTGCCAGCAGCATAAGTGTAGGGGGGGAAGCAGATACGCAGTATTTT.

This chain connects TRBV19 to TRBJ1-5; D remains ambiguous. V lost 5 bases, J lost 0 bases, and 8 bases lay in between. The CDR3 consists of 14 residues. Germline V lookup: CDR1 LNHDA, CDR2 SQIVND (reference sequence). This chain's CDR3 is CASSYKNSNQPQHF. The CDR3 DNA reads TGTGCCAGTAGTTACAAAAATAGCAATCAGCCCCAGCATTTT.

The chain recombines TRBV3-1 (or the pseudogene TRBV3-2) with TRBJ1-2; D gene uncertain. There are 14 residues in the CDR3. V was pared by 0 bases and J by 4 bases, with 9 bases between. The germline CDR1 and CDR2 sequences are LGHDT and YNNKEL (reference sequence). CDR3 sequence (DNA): TGTGCCAGCAGCCAAGATATTCAGGTCTATGGCTACACCTTC. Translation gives CASSQDIQVYGYTF.

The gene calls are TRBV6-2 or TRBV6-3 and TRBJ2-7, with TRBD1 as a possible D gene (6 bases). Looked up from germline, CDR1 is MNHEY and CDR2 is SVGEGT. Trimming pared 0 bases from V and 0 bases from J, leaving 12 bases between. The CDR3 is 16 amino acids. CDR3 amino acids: CASSYSNRDNSYEQYF. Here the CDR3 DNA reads TGTGCCAGCAGTTACTCGAACCGGGACAACTCCTACGAGCAGTACTTC.

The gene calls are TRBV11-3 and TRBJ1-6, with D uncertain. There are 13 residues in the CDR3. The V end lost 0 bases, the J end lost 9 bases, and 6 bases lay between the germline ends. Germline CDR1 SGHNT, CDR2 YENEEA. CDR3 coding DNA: TGTGCCAGCAGCTTAGACAGTGCTTCACCCCTCCACTTT. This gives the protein CASSLDSASPLHF.

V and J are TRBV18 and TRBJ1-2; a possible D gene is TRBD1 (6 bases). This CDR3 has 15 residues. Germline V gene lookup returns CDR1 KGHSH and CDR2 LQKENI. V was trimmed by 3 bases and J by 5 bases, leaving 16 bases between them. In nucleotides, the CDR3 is TGTGCCAGCTCACCCTCATCAGGGGCAGGGTATGGCTACACCTTC. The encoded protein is CASSPSSGAGYGYTF.

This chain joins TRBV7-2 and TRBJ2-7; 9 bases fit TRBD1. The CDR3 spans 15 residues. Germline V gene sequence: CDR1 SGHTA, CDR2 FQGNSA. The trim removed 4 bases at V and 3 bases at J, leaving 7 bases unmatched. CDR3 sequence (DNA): TGTGCCAGCAGCTCCCGGGACAGGGCGTTCTACGAGCAGTACTTC. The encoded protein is CASSSRDRAFYEQYF.

The CDR3 DNA follows: TGCGCCAGCAGTCAAGCCCACAGGGGGCGAAATCGTCGAGATACGCAGTATTTT. Translation gives CASSQAHRGRNRRDTQYF. The chain combines TRBV23-1 with TRBJ2-3; 9 bases are a match to TRBD1. TRBV23-1 is an ORF, with its function uncertain. This CDR3 region has 18 residues. The V and J ends lost 2 bases and 5 bases, in that order; junction bases with no gene match: 14.

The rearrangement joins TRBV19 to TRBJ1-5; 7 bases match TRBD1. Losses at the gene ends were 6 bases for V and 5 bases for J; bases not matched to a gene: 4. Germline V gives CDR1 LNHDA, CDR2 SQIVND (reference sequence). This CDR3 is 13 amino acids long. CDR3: CASRPQGDQPQHF. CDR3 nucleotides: TGTGCCAGTAGACCCCAGGGGGATCAGCCCCAGCATTTT.

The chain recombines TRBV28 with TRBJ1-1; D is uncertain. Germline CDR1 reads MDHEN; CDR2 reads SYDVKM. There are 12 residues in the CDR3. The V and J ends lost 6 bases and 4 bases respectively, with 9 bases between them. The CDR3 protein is CASRSVITEAFF. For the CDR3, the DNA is TGTGCCAGCAGGTCAGTGATCACTGAAGCTTTCTTT.

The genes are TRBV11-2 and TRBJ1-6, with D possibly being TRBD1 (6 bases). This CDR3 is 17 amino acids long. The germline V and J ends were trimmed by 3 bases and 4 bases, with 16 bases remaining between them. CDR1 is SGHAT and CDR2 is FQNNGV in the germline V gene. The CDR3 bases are TGTGCCAGCAGCTTCCTCCGAGGGGGACGGTATAATTCACCCCTCCACTTT. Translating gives CASSFLRGGRYNSPLHF. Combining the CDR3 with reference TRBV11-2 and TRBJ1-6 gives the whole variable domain EAGVAQSPRYKIIEKRQSVAFWCNPISGHATLYWYQQILGQGPKLLIQFQNNGVVDDSQLPKDRFSAERLKGVDSTLKIQPAKLEDSAVYLCASSFLRGGRYNSPLHFGNGTRLTVT.

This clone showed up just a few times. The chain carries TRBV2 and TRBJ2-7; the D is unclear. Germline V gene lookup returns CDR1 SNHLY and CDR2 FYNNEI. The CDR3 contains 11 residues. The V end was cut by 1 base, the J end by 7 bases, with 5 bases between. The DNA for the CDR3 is TGTGCCAGCAGTGAAGTGCGTGAGCAGTACTTC. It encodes CASSEVREQYF.

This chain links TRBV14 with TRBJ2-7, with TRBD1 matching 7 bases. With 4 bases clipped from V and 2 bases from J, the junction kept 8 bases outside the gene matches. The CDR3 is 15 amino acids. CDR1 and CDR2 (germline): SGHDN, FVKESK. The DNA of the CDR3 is TGTGCCAGCAGCCGACAGGGAGCCTCTGCCTACGAGCAGTACTTC. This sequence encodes CASSRQGASAYEQYF.

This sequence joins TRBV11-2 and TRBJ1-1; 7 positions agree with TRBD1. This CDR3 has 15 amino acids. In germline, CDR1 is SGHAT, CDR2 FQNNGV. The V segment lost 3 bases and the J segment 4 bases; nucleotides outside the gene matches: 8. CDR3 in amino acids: CASSLKGARGTEAFF. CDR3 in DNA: TGTGCCAGCAGCTTGAAGGGGGCGCGGGGCACTGAAGCTTTCTTT.

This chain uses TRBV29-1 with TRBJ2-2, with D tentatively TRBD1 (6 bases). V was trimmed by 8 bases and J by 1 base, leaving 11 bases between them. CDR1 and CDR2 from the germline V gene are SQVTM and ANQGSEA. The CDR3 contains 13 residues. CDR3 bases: TGCAGCCTCCGGACAGAGAACACCGGGGAGCTGTTTTTT. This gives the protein CSLRTENTGELFF.

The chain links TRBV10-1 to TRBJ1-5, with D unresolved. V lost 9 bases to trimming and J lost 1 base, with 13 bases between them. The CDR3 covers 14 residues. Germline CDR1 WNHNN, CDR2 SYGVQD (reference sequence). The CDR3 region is CARSGTESNQPQHF. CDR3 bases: TGCGCCAGAAGCGGAACAGAGAGCAATCAGCCCCAGCATTTT.